A selection of T cell receptor beta chains follows, all from one sample in a study of blood T cell repertoires in COVID-19. Some clones are missing from TCRdb's copy, which holds only in-frame ones; the method was immunoSEQ multiplex PCR. The data hold under 60,000 clones, with approximately 82% observed a single time. Sample: peripheral blood. These receptors were collected from a man aged 60-69 years with acute or convalescent COVID-19. Each CDR3 is given with its conserved first and last residue. Fields, in order: J gene, clone size, V gene, D gene, CDR3 DNA, CDR3 protein. The D gene is left open where the match is weak. Not every row has a clone size; where given, it reads once, few, many or a size class.

j_gene: TRBJ2-2; abundance: few; v_gene: TRBV27; d_gene: NA; CDR3nt: TGTGCCAGCAGTTTATGGGGGGCCGGGGAGCTGTTTTTT; CDR3aa: CASSLWGAGELFF
j_gene: TRBJ1-6; abundance: NA; v_gene: TRBV27; d_gene: NA; CDR3nt: TGTGCCAGCAGTTTGAGCTCCTATAATTCACCCCTCCACTTT; CDR3aa: CASSLSSYNSPLHF
j_gene: TRBJ1-2; abundance: NA; v_gene: TRBV11-2; d_gene: NA; CDR3nt: TGTGCCAGCAGCTTAGACCCACAGGGAATGGATGGCTACACCTTC; CDR3aa: CASSLDPQGMDGYTF
j_gene: TRBJ2-2; abundance: NA; v_gene: TRBV6-5; d_gene: TRBD2; CDR3nt: TGTGCCAGCAGTCAGAGGCTAGCGGGCGGGGAGCTGTTTTTT; CDR3aa: CASSQRLAGGELFF
j_gene: TRBJ2-2; abundance: NA; v_gene: TRBV12-3/TRBV12-4; d_gene: NA; CDR3nt: TGTGCCAGCAGCCTCTTAGGGGAGCTGTTTTTT; CDR3aa: CASSLLGELFF
j_gene: TRBJ1-2; abundance: NA; v_gene: TRBV18; d_gene: TRBD1; CDR3nt: TGTGCCAGCTCACCAAGTATGACAGGGCTGAACTATGGCTACACCTTC; CDR3aa: CASSPSMTGLNYGYTF
j_gene: TRBJ2-2; abundance: NA; v_gene: TRBV12-3/TRBV12-4; d_gene: NA; CDR3nt: TGTGCCAGCACACAGGGCGCCGGGGAGCTGTTTTTT; CDR3aa: CASTQGAGELFF
j_gene: TRBJ2-7; abundance: NA; v_gene: TRBV18; d_gene: TRBD2; CDR3nt: TGTGCCAGCTCACCAGGGCTAGCGGGGCTGGGTGAGCAGTACTTC; CDR3aa: CASSPGLAGLGEQYF
j_gene: TRBJ2-5; abundance: NA; v_gene: TRBV9; d_gene: TRBD1; CDR3nt: TGTGCCAGCAGCGCCCGACAGGGGGAGACCCAGTACTTC; CDR3aa: CASSARQGETQYF
j_gene: TRBJ2-2; abundance: NA; v_gene: TRBV6-5; d_gene: NA; CDR3nt: TGTGCCAGCAGTTACATACAGGGAAGATTCACCGGGGAGCTGTTTTTT; CDR3aa: CASSYIQGRFTGELFF
j_gene: TRBJ1-1; abundance: NA; v_gene: TRBV7-9; d_gene: TRBD1; CDR3nt: TGTGCCAGCAGCCGCACAGGGGTGAACACTGAAGCTTTCTTT; CDR3aa: CASSRTGVNTEAFF
j_gene: TRBJ2-5; abundance: NA; v_gene: TRBV7-9; d_gene: NA; CDR3nt: TGTGCCAGCAGCTTAGCCGGAGAGGGGACCCAGTACTTC; CDR3aa: CASSLAGEGTQYF
j_gene: TRBJ2-2; abundance: NA; v_gene: TRBV4-2; d_gene: NA; CDR3nt: TGTGCCAGCAGCCAAGGTCAGGGGGGCCCGACGAACACCGGGGAGCTGTTTTTT; CDR3aa: CASSQGQGGPTNTGELFF
j_gene: TRBJ2-5; abundance: NA; v_gene: TRBV24-1; d_gene: NA; CDR3nt: TGTGCCACCAGTGGGGCTTACCAAGAGACCCAGTACTTC; CDR3aa: CATSGAYQETQYF
j_gene: TRBJ1-2; abundance: NA; v_gene: TRBV11-2; d_gene: TRBD1; CDR3nt: TGTGCCAGCAGCTTAGACGGACAGGCCTATGGCTACACCTTC; CDR3aa: CASSLDGQAYGYTF
j_gene: TRBJ2-3; abundance: NA; v_gene: TRBV12-5; d_gene: NA; CDR3nt: TGTGCTAGTGGTTTGGGACTGGATGCAGATACGCAGTATTTT; CDR3aa: CASGLGLDADTQYF
j_gene: TRBJ2-7; abundance: NA; v_gene: TRBV4-1; d_gene: TRBD1; CDR3nt: TGCGCCAGCAGCCAGCTCTGGACAGGGGGCTCCTACGAGCAGTACTTC; CDR3aa: CASSQLWTGGSYEQYF
j_gene: TRBJ2-4; abundance: NA; v_gene: TRBV9; d_gene: NA; CDR3nt: TGTGCCAGCAGCGTAGGCGGAGGGGAGGACATTCAGTACTTC; CDR3aa: CASSVGGGEDIQYF
j_gene: TRBJ1-2; abundance: NA; v_gene: TRBV24-1; d_gene: TRBD1; CDR3nt: TGTGCCACCAGTGATCCCTCCCGGACAGGGGACTATGGCTACACCTTC; CDR3aa: CATSDPSRTGDYGYTF
j_gene: TRBJ2-6; abundance: few; v_gene: TRBV4-1; d_gene: TRBD1; CDR3nt: TGCGCCAGCAGCCAAGTAGGGACAGTCCTTGCTGGGGCCAACGTCCTGACTTTC; CDR3aa: CASSQVGTVLAGANVLTF
j_gene: TRBJ1-2; abundance: NA; v_gene: TRBV21-1; d_gene: NA; CDR3nt: TGTGCCAGCAGCAGACCTATGGACAGGTCTGGCTACACCTTC; CDR3aa: CASSRPMDRSGYTF
j_gene: TRBJ1-3; abundance: NA; v_gene: TRBV2; d_gene: NA; CDR3nt: TGTGCCAGCAGTGAAGCGCTTCGTAGAAACTCTGGAAACACCATATATTTT; CDR3aa: CASSEALRRNSGNTIYF
j_gene: TRBJ1-2; abundance: NA; v_gene: TRBV5-1; d_gene: NA; CDR3nt: TGCGCCAGCAGCTTGGAGTGGAAAGCGAACTATGGCTACACCTTC; CDR3aa: CASSLEWKANYGYTF
j_gene: TRBJ1-2; abundance: NA; v_gene: TRBV2; d_gene: NA; CDR3nt: TGTGCCAGCAGTGAACCGAAAGCCCGCTATGGCTACACCTTC; CDR3aa: CASSEPKARYGYTF
j_gene: TRBJ2-2; abundance: NA; v_gene: TRBV12-3/TRBV12-4; d_gene: TRBD1; CDR3nt: TGTGCCAGCACCTCACAGGGGACCGGGGAGCTGTTTTTT; CDR3aa: CASTSQGTGELFF
j_gene: TRBJ2-3; abundance: once; v_gene: TRBV6-6; d_gene: NA; CDR3nt: TGTGCCAGCTCTTTACTGGGGCTTGGCACAGATACGCAGTATTTT; CDR3aa: CASSLLGLGTDTQYF
j_gene: TRBJ2-3; abundance: NA; v_gene: TRBV7-2; d_gene: TRBD1; CDR3nt: TGTGCCAGCAGCCCAGGGGGAGATACGCAGTATTTT; CDR3aa: CASSPGGDTQYF
j_gene: TRBJ2-1; abundance: few; v_gene: TRBV5-1; d_gene: TRBD1; CDR3nt: TGCGCCAGCAGTTCTCAAGGGGGCTTCTACAATGAGCAGTTCTTC; CDR3aa: CASSSQGGFYNEQFF
j_gene: TRBJ1-4; abundance: NA; v_gene: TRBV6-6; d_gene: NA; CDR3nt: TGTGCCAGCAAGAGGCAGGGTGCGTCTAATGAAAAACTGTTTTTT; CDR3aa: CASKRQGASNEKLFF
j_gene: TRBJ1-5; abundance: NA; v_gene: TRBV7-9; d_gene: NA; CDR3nt: TGTGCCACCCGAGCAGGGGGCAATCAGCCCCAGCATTTT; CDR3aa: CATRAGGNQPQHF
j_gene: TRBJ2-1; abundance: NA; v_gene: TRBV11-2; d_gene: NA; CDR3nt: TGTGCCAGCAGCCAGGTGGGCAGAACCAATGAGCAGTTCTTC; CDR3aa: CASSQVGRTNEQFF
j_gene: TRBJ1-5; abundance: once; v_gene: TRBV29-1; d_gene: TRBD1; CDR3nt: TGCAGCGTGACAGGGGGGCCGGGGCAGCCCCAGCATTTT; CDR3aa: CSVTGGPGQPQHF
j_gene: TRBJ1-6; abundance: NA; v_gene: TRBV2; d_gene: TRBD1; CDR3nt: TGTGCCAGCGGACTAGGACAGGGTGAGGACCCCCTCCACTTT; CDR3aa: CASGLGQGEDPLHF
j_gene: TRBJ1-6; abundance: NA; v_gene: TRBV9; d_gene: TRBD1; CDR3nt: TGTGCCAGCAGCCCAGGGGGCTATTGTGCACCCCTCCACTTT; CDR3aa: CASSPGGYCAPLHF
j_gene: TRBJ1-1; abundance: NA; v_gene: TRBV29-1; d_gene: NA; CDR3nt: TGCAGCGTTGAGAAGGGGGGGATCGGAACTGAAGCTTTCTTT; CDR3aa: CSVEKGGIGTEAFF
j_gene: TRBJ2-3; abundance: NA; v_gene: TRBV6-1; d_gene: TRBD2; CDR3nt: TGTGCCAGCAGTGAATCAGCGGGGGTGGATACGCAGTATTTT; CDR3aa: CASSESAGVDTQYF
j_gene: TRBJ1-6; abundance: NA; v_gene: TRBV11-1; d_gene: NA; CDR3nt: TGTGCCAGCAGCTTTTCTAACGTCAATTCACCCCTCCACTTT; CDR3aa: CASSFSNVNSPLHF